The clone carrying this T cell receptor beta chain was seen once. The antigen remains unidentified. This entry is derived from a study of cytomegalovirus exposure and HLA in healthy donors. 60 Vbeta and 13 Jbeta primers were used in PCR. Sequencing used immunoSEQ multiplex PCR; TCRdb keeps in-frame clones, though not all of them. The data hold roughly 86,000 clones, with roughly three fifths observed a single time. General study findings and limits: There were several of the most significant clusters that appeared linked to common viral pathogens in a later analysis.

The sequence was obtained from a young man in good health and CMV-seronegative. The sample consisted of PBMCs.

The CDR3 bases are TGTGCCAGCAGCCTAGGACAGGGGTATTCACCCCTCCACTTT. Amino acid sequence: CASSLGQGYSPLHF. The chain couples TRBV6-5 to TRBJ1-6, with 9 bases lining up with TRBD1. There are 14 residues in the CDR3. V lost 6 bases and J lost 8; bases outside the gene matches: 5. In germline, CDR1 is MNHEY, CDR2 SVGAGI.